This T cell receptor (beta chain) was retrieved from a study of CD8+ T cells in alopecia areata. Study-level results: Higher clonality and more expanded CD8+ clones appeared in lesional than normal scalp. Normal skin's resident alphabeta T cells are also sequenced in scalp samples.

Collection of lesional scalp punch biopsies and peripheral blood was performed in alopecia areata patients. Cell sorting on a FACSAria was used to separate CD4+ and CD8+ T cells from the PBMCs. Following RNA extraction, reverse transcription yielded cDNA that acted as the sequencing template. Data came from immunoSEQ multiplex PCR; TCRdb stores just in-frame clones and leaves some out. The repertoire holds some 120,000 clones, with around 50% as singletons. This clone was counted between two and nine times. Its antigen is currently unknown. The CDR3 is 18 amino acids. Germline V gives CDR1 MNHEY, CDR2 SMNVEV (reference sequence). V lost 6 bases to trimming and J lost 5 bases; unmatched junction nucleotides: 16.

The receptor comes from a human donor with alopecia areata. The rearrangement uses TRBV27 and TRBJ1-5; 10 nucleotides align to TRBD1. Sequenced: NKG2D-low CD8+ T cells sorted from blood. CDR3 sequence (DNA): TGTGCCAGCAGCCCCGGATCTATGACCGGACAGGGGGATCAGCCCCAGCATTTT. It yields the protein CASSPGSMTGQGDQPQHF.